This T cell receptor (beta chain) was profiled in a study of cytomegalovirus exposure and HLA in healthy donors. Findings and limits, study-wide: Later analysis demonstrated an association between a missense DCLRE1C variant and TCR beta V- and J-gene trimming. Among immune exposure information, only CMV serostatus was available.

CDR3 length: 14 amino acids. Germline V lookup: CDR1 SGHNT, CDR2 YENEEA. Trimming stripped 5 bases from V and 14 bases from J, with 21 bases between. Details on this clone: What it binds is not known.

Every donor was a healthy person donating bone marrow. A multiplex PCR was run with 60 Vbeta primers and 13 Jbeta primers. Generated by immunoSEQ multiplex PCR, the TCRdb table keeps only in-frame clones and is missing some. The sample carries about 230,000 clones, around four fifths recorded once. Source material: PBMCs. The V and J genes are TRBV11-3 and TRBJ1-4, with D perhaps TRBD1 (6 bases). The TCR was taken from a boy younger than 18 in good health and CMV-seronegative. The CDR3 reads CASSPEGPRDKLFF. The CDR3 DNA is TGTGCCAGCAGCCCCGAAGGTCCCAGGGACAAGCTGTTTTTT.